This T cell receptor (beta chain) was sequenced for a study of T-cell memory formation after mild COVID-19. Germline CDR1 is LGHNA and CDR2 is YNFKEQ. The length of the CDR3 is 15 residues. The trim removed 4 bases at V and 5 bases at J, leaving 8 bases unmatched. Of note for this clonotype: Antigen: not known.

The 5'RACE method, run with constant-segment primers, produced TCR alpha and TCR beta cDNA libraries (carrying sample barcodes and UMIs). TCRdb re-called the 5' RACE reads with MiXCR, one entry per CDR3 protein. The sample consists of about 320,000 distinct CDR3 sequences, around 15% of them appearing once. General study points: Chiefly within CM and EM were the contracting CD4+ clones; CD8+ ones were within EMRA. Clones that shrank (day 15 to 85) were balanced CD4/CD8, whereas later expanders leaned CD4+.

Sequencing was performed on PBMCs or a T cell subset sorted from them (not recorded which). The TCR comes from a man younger than 35 who had mild COVID-19 (a few samples of this study predate the infection). Cell type and time point are not known. The gene calls are TRBV4-2 and TRBJ2-5, with 9 bases fitting TRBD2. CDR3 DNA sequence: TGTGCCAGCAGCCGCGTTTGGACTAGCGAGGAGACCCAGTACTTC. Translated, it gives CASSRVWTSEETQYF.